This T cell receptor beta chain was obtained from a study of blood T cells in healthy people across ages. PCR was performed a second time for roughly 6 to 12 cycles using a sample-barcoded 5' primer and a J-beta primer mix. TCRdb analysed the 5' RACE reads with MiXCR anew, one entry per CDR3 protein. This sample has 790,000 or so distinct CDR3 sequences, with roughly 56% found just once. Trimming shortened V by 0 bases and J by 11 bases, and 22 bases separated the two germline ends. The CDR3 covers 17 residues. Germline values: CDR1 LGHNA, CDR2 YSLEER. The table lists this clonotype with a few counts.

This TCR was sampled from a man in his forties in good health. The sequenced material came from blood. The chain couples TRBV4-3 to TRBJ1-4; the D gene is possibly TRBD1 (6 bases). The CDR3 region has the DNA TGCGCCAGCAGCCAAGATATCGCAGGGGATAACCTATGGAAACTGTTTTTT. This translates into CASSQDIAGDNLWKLFF.